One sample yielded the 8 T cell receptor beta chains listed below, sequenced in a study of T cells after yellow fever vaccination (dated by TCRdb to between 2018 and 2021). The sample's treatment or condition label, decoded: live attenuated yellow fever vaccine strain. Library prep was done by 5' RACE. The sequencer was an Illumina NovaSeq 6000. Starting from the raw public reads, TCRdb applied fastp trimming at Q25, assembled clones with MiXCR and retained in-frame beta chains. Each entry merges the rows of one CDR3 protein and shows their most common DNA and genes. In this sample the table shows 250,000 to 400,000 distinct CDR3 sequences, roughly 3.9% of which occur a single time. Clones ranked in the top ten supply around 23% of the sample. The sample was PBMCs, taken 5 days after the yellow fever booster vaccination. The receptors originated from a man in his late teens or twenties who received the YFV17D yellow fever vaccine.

CDR3 in DNA: TGTGCCAGCAGCCCCCGGTCTTCTGGTAATTCACCCCTCCACTTT. This codes for CASSPRSSGNSPLHF. The genes are TRBV5-4 and TRBJ1-6; D gene uncertain. This CDR3 comprises 15 residues. V was shortened by 4 bases and J by 6 bases, with 14 bases between the two germline ends. Germline assignment: CDR1 SGHNT and CDR2 YYREEE (reference sequence).

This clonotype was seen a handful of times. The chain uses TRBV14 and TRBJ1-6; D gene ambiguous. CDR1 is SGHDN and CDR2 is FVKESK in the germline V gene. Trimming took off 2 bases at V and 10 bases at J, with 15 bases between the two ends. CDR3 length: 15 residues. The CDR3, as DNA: TGTGCCAGCAGCCAATGGGCGACCAAGGGATCACCCCTCCACTTT. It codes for CASSQWATKGSPLHF. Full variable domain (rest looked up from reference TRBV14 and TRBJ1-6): EAGVTQFPSHSVIEKGQTVTLRCDPISGHDNLYWYRRVMGKEIKFLLHFVKESKQDESGMPNNRFLAERTGGTYSTLKVQPAELEDSGVYFCASSQWATKGSPLHFGNGTRLTVT.

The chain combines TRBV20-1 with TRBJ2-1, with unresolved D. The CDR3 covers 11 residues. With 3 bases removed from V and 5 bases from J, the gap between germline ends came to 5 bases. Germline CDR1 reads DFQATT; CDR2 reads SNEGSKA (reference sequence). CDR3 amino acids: CSARMNNEQFF. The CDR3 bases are TGCAGTGCTAGGATGAACAATGAGCAGTTCTTC.

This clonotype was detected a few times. The CDR3 sequence is CASSPPSGSSGANVLTF. Written as DNA, the CDR3 is TGTGCCAGCAGCCCCCCTAGCGGCAGCTCTGGGGCCAACGTCCTGACTTTC. The rearrangement links TRBV7-2 to TRBJ2-6, with 7 bases aligning to TRBD2. The CDR3 is 17 residues long. V lost 5 bases and J lost 0; bases outside the gene matches: 7. Looked up from germline, CDR1 is SGHTA and CDR2 is FQGNSA.

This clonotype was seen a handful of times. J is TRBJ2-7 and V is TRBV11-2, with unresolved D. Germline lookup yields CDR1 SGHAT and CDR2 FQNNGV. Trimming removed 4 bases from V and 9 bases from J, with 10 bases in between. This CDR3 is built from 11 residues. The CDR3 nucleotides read TGTGCCAGCAGCTCCTACCGCGGGCAGTACTTC. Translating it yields CASSSYRGQYF.

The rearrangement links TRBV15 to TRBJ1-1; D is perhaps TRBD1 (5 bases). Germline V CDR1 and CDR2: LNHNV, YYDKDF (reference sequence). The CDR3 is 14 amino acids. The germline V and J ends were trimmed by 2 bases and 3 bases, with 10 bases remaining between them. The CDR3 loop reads CATSRRGEYTEAFF. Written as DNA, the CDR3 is TGTGCCACCAGCAGACGGGGGGAGTACACTGAAGCTTTCTTT.

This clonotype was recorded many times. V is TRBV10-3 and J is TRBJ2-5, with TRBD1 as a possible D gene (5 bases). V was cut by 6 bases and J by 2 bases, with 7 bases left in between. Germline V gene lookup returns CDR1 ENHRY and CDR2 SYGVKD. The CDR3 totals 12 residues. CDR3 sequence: CAIRDKQETQYF. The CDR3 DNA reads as TGTGCCATCAGGGACAAACAAGAGACCCAGTACTTC.

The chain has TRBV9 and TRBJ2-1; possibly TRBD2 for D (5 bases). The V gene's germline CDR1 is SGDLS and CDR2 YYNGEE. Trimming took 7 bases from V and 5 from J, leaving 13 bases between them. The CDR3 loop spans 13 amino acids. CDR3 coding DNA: TGTGCCAGCTCCCGAGGGAGAAACAATGAGCAGTTCTTC. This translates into CASSRGRNNEQFF.